This entry features one T cell receptor (beta chain) sequence. No cognate antigen has been identified for it. Base qualities are not at hand, and no much larger clone is one base apart. Receptor libraries were prepared by the immunoSEQ multiplex PCR assay. The paper's processing steps were these. A statistical classification framework was built for diagnosing cytomegalovirus status from the catalog of TCR beta chain sequences. Sourced from immuneACCESS, this table was stored by TCRdb with only in-frame sequences that have V and J called. A share of the clones is absent; for the studies checked, an unresolved V gene accounts for under half, and the remainder has no known explanation. V and J calls and clone size are those listed in that table; D and trimming were worked out from the DNA. In this sample the table shows approximately 230,000 clones, about 88% of which occur a single time. The ten most abundant clones make up 12% of the sample.

Donors formed part of the validation cohort, which comprised over a hundred subjects and was distinct from the first cohort of 690 or so subjects. From a lookup of the germline V gene (reference sequence), CDR1 and CDR2 are LNHNV and YYDKDF. Counted from cysteine to phenylalanine, this CDR3 has 17 amino acids. Solely the CDR3 DNA is kept, with 51 bases framed from the first base. The germline ends are 22 bases apart after V is trimmed by 0 bases and J by 7 bases. This specimen comes from a study of cytomegalovirus exposure and HLA in healthy donors (dated by TCRdb to the late 2010s). About the study as a whole: According to a later analysis, one platform produced both the roughly 130 validation repertoires and the roughly 640 repertoires of the first cohort. The study was designed to test whether signatures of past pathogen exposure could be identified by cataloging public T cell receptors. In addition to the first cohort of 650 to 750 subjects, a separate validation cohort of about 120 different subjects was used. The study combined high-throughput TCR immunosequencing, statistical association of individual TCRs with disease status, and machine learning to predict cytomegalovirus infection status.

General findings and caveats noted by the study authors: Across donors, most TCR sequences were observed very rarely, whereas some public TCRs were present in many individuals. The validation cohort had no HLA typing available for a later analysis, so co-occurrence within that cohort was assessed over all 130 or so repertoires. A total of some 180 TCR beta chains were listed by the study as associated with cytomegalovirus. Three of the identified cytomegalovirus-associated TCR beta chains were confirmed in vitro to be specific for cytomegalovirus antigens. Of the cluster scores, approximately 95% were above 0 in a later analysis, which found that TCRs clustered in the first cohort also tended to co-occur in the roughly 130 validation repertoires. Cytomegalovirus status was reported to be diagnosed by the classifier with high specificity and sensitivity in both the original and validation cohorts. The authors suggested that the approach could potentially be extended to other disease states and immunological phenotypes.

Material: PBMCs. The receptor's source is a man younger than 35 in good health and CMV-seropositive. The chain links TRBV15 with TRBJ2-7, with no reliable assignment of the D segment. The nucleotide sequence reads as follows: TGTGCCACCAGCAGAGATGGCTATTCCGGGCCGGTAGAGGAGCAGTACTTC. It translates as CATSRDGYSGPVEEQYF.